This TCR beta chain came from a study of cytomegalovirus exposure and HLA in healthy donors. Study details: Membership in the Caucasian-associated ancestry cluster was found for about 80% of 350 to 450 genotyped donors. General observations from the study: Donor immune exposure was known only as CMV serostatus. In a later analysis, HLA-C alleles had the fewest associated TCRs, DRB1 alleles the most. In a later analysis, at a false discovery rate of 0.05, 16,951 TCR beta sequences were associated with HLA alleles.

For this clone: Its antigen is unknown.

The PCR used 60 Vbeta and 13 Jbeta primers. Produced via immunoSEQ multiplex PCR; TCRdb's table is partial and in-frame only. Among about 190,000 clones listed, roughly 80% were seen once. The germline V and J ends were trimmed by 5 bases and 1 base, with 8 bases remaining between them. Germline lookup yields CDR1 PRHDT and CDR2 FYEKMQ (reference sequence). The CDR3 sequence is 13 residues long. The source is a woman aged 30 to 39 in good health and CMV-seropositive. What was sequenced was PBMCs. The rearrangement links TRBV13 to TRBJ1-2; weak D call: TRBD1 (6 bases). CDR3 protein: CASSEDSNYGYTF. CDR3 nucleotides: TGTGCCAGCAGCGAGGACAGTAACTATGGCTACACCTTC.